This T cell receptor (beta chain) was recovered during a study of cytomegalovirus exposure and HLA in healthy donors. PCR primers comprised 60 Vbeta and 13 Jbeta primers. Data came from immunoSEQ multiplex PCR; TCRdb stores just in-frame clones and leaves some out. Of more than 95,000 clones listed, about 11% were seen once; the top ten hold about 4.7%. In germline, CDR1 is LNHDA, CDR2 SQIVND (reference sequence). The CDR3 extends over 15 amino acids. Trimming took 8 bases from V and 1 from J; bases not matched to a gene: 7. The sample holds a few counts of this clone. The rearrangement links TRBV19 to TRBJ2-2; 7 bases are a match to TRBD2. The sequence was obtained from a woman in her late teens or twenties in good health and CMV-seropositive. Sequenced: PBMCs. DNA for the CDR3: TGTGCCAGTGGGCTTGGCGGGAGGAACACCGGGGAGCTGTTTTTT. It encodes CASGLGGRNTGELFF.